Reported below is one TCR beta chain. The antigen remains unidentified. The conserved phenylalanine or tryptophan normally closing the CDR3 is absent here, so this likely arose from a read error. Unique molecular identifiers were used to barcode this TCRbeta library. In TCRdb, the PCR reads were re-called with MiXCR into one record per CDR3 protein. The repertoire has about 110,000 distinct CDR3 sequences, over 9% of them found once; the top ten carry around 35%. CDR3 length: 16 residues. Germline CDR1 reads DFQATT; CDR2 reads SNEGSKA (reference sequence). With V trimmed by 4 bases and J by 7 bases, 12 bases remained unmatched. These data originate in a study of T-cell reconstitution after alpha-beta-depleted transplantation in children. Findings of the study overall: Surviving recipient T cells and intrathymic progenitors accounted for some patients' high TCRbeta diversity at day 60. Most T-cell counts and diversity one year after the transplant came from T cells that were newly produced. Several hundred graft clones that had expanded were reportedly the source of alpha-beta T cells about two months after transplant.

The receptor's source is a boy younger than 10 with acute lymphoblastic leukemia, due to receive a stem cell transplant. Sequencing used PBMCs, obtained before TCRalphabeta/CD19-depleted stem cell transplant. The chain is built from TRBV20-1 and TRBJ1-6, with 8 bases fitting TRBD1. The CDR3 spells CSANTMGTGGNSPLHY. CDR3 sequence (DNA): TGCAGTGCTAATACAATGGGGACAGGAGGGAATTCACCCCTCCACTAT.